This T cell receptor beta chain emerged from a study of control samples from healthy donors and cancer patients. Libraries were prepared by immunoSEQ multiplex PCR; TCRdb keeps only in-frame clonotypes and omits some of them. This sample has roughly 100,000 clones, with 70% to 90% found just once. The count of this clone is one. The source material was blood. The source of this sequence is a woman between 50 and 59 years old in good health.

CDR3 sequence reads: CATNSGGGARDEQFF. DNA for the CDR3: TGTGCCACCAACTCCGGCGGGGGGGCGCGGGATGAGCAGTTCTTC. This chain joins TRBV15 and TRBJ2-1, with TRBD2 matching over 9 bases. The germline gives CDR1 LNHNV, CDR2 YYDKDF (reference sequence). The V segment lost 7 bases and the J segment 8 bases; nucleotides outside the gene matches: 12. The length of the CDR3 is 15 residues.